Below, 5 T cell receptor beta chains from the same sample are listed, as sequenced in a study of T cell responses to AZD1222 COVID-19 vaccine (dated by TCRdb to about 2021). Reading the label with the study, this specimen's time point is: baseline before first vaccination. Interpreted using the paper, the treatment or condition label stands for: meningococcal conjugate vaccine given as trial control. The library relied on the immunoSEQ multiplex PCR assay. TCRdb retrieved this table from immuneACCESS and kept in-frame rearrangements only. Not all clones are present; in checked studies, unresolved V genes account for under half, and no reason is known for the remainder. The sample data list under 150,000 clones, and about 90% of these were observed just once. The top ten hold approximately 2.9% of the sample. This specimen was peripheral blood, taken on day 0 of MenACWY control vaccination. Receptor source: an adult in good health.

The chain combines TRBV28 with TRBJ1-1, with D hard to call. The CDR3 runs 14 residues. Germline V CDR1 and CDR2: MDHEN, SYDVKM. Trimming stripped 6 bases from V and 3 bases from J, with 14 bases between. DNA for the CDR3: TGTGCCAGCAGACCCGCCCGGTTTTACACTGAAGCTTTCTTT. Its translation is CASRPARFYTEAFF.

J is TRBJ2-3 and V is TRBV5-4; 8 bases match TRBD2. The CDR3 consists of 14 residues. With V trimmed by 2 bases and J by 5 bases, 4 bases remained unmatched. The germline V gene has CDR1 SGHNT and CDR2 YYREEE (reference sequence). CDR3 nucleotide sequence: TGTGCCAGCAGCTTTAGCGGGGCGGAAGATACGCAGTATTTT. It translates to CASSFSGAEDTQYF.

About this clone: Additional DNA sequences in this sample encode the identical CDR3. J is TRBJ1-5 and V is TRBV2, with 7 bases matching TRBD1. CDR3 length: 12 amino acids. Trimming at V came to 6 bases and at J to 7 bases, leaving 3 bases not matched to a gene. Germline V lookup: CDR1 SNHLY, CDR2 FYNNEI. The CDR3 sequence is CASRPGGQPQHF. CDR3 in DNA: TGTGCCAGCAGGCCAGGGGGACAGCCCCAGCATTTT.

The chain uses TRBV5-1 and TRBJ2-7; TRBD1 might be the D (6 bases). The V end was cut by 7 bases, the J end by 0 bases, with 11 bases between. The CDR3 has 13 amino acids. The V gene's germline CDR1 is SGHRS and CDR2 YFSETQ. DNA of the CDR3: TGCGCCAGCCGTAGGGACACCTCCTACGAGCAGTACTTC. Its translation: CASRRDTSYEQYF.

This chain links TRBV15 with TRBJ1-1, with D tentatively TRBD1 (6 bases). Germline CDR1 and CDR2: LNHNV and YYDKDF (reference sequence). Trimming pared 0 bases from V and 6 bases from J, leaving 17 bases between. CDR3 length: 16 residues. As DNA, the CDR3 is TGTGCCACCAGCAGAGATAGTCCCCACAGGGTTTCTGAAGCTTTCTTT. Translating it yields CATSRDSPHRVSEAFF.